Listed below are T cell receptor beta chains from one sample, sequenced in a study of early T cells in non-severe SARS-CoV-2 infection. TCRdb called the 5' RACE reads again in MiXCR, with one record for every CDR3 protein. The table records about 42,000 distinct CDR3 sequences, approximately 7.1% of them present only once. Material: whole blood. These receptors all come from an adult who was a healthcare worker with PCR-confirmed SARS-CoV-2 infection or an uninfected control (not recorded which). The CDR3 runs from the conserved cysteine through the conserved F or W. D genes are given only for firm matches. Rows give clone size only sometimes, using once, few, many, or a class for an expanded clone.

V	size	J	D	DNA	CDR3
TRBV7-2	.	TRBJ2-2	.	TGTGCCAGCAGCTACAGGACGGGGAACGGGGAGCTGTTTTTT	CASSYRTGNGELFF
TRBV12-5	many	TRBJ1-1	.	TGTGCTAGTGGTTTACCCGGGACTTTGAACACTGAAGCTTTCTTT	CASGLPGTLNTEAFF
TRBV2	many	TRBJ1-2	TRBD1	TGTGCCAGAGGACAGGGGAGGCGGTTCCGCTACACCTTC	CARGQGRRFRYTF
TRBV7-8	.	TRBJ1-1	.	TGTGCCAGCAGCTTAGTTGGTGCTCGGATGAACACTGAAGCTTTCTTT	CASSLVGARMNTEAFF
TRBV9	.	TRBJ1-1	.	TGTGCCAGCAGCTCCGGGGAGGGTAACGCTGAAGCTTTCTTT	CASSSGEGNAEAFF
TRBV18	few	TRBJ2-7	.	TGTGCCAGCTCACCAGGCGGGCCCCGGCTCGAGCAGTACTTC	CASSPGGPRLEQYF
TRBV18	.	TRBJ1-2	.	TGTGCCAGCTCCCCCGGTCAGGACAGATATGGCTACACCTTC	CASSPGQDRYGYTF
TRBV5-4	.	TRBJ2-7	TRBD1	TGTGCCAGCAGCTGGACAGGGGTTACAAACGAGCAGTACTTC	CASSWTGVTNEQYF
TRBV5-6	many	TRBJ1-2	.	TGTGCCAGCAGCTCTTTGAGGGGCGATGGCTACACCTTC	CASSSLRGDGYTF
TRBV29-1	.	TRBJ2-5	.	TGCAGCGTTGAAACGGGGGCGAACCAAGAGACCCAGTACTTC	CSVETGANQETQYF
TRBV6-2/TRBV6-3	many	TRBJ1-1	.	TGTGCCAGCAAACAAACCTCCCTTTGGGGCACTGAAGCTTTCTTT	CASKQTSLWGTEAFF
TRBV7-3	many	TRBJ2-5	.	TGTGCCAGCAGCTTAACTGGGGCGGGGGAGACCCAGTACTTC	CASSLTGAGETQYF
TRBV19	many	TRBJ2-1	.	TGTGCCAGTAGTATAGAAAGTGCAGCCCTGTACAATGAGCAGTTCTTC	CASSIESAALYNEQFF
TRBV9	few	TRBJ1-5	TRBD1	TGTGCCAGCAGCGCGGAGGGACAGACCAATCAGCCCCAGCATTTT	CASSAEGQTNQPQHF
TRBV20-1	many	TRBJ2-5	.	TGCAGTGCTAGAGGGACGGAAAACCAGGGGCCCCAAGAGACCCAGTACTTC	CSARGTENQGPQETQYF
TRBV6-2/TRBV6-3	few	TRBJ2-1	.	TGTGCCAGCAGTGCAGGCAATGAGCAGTTCTTC	CASSAGNEQFF
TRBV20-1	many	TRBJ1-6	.	TGCAGTGCTAGCGCCAACCGGGGAGTAGAATCCTATAATTCACCCCTCCACTTT	CSASANRGVESYNSPLHF
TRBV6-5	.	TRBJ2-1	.	TGTGCCAGCAGTTACTCGTCCACCGCGCATCCGTTCTTC	CASSYSSTAHPFF
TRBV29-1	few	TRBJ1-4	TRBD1	TGCAGCGTCGAGGGGACAGGGGGCAATGAAAAACTGTTTTTT	CSVEGTGGNEKLFF
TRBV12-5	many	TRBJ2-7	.	TGTGCTAGTGGTTCACCTTGGACAGCTTACGAGCAGTACTTC	CASGSPWTAYEQYF
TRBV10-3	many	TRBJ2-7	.	TGTGCCATCACCTCAGGACCGGGCCGCTACGAGCAGTACTTC	CAITSGPGRYEQYF
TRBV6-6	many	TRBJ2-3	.	TGTGCCAGCAGTTACTCGACGGGGACTCACACAGATACGCAGTATTTT	CASSYSTGTHTDTQYF
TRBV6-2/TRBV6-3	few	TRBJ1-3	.	TGTGCCAGCAGTTACGGAGTCTCTGGAAACACCATATATTTT	CASSYGVSGNTIYF
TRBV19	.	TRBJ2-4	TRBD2	TGTGCCAGTAGCTCAATAGCGGGGGGTCATAAAAACATTCAGTACTTC	CASSSIAGGHKNIQYF
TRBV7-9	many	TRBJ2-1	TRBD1	TGTGCCAGCAGCTCTTCGGACAGGGGAGGTGAGCAGTTCTTC	CASSSSDRGGEQFF